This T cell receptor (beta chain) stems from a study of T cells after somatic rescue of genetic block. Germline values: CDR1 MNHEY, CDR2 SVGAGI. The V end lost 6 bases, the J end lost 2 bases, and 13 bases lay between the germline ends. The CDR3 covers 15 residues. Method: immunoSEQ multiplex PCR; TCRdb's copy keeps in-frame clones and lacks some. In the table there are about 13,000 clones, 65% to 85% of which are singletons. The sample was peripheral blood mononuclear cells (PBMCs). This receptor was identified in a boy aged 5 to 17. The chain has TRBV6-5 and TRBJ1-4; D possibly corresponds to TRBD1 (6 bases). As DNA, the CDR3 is TGTGCCAGCAGACTACAGGGCTTGACTAATGAAAAACTGTTTTTT. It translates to CASRLQGLTNEKLFF.